This passage covers 2 T cell receptor beta chains from one sample sequenced in a study of cytomegalovirus exposure and HLA in healthy donors. The PCR used 60 Vbeta and 13 Jbeta primers. Here immunoSEQ multiplex PCR was the method, and the copy in TCRdb shows in-frame clones only, minus some. The table records 160,000 or so clones, 80% to 90% of them present only once. Sequenced: PBMCs. The source is a man aged 45-65 years in good health and CMV-seropositive.

This clone was counted once. The sample has other DNA sequences that encode this CDR3 too. The V and J genes are TRBV7-9 and TRBJ1-4, with unresolved D. The germline CDR1 and CDR2 sequences are SEHNR and FQNEAQ (reference sequence). V lost 1 base and J 7 bases, leaving 7 bases between the germline ends. This CDR3 contains 13 residues. CDR3 DNA sequence: TGTGCCAGCAGCTTAGATCGGGGTGAAAAACTGTTTTTT. Encoded protein: CASSLDRGEKLFF.

This chain uses TRBV5-1 with TRBJ2-1; 9 bases are a match to TRBD2. Looked up from germline, CDR1 is SGHRS and CDR2 is YFSETQ. V gave up 0 bases and J gave up 9 bases; unmatched junction bases: 7. This CDR3 has 15 amino acids. In DNA, the CDR3 is TGCGCCAGCAGCTTGGAGGTAGCGGGAGACCTTGAGCAGTTCTTC. Amino acids: CASSLEVAGDLEQFF.